This T cell receptor (beta chain) is from a study of cytomegalovirus exposure and HLA in healthy donors. General study points: A later analysis associated 16,951 TCR beta sequences with HLA alleles at a 0.05 false discovery rate. Using the classifier, cytomegalovirus status was reportedly diagnosed with high specificity and sensitivity. HLA-A and HLA-B allele assignments for most subjects were reportedly predicted accurately using TCR beta sequences. Apparent HLA restriction characterized most CMV-associated TCR beta chains in a later analysis.

As for this clone: The antigen is not known.

The PCR ran on 60 Vbeta and 13 Jbeta primers. Profiled with immunoSEQ multiplex PCR; TCRdb holds only in-frame clones, not every one. The sample comprises 85,000 to 100,000 clones, 81% of which are singletons, and approximately 1.3% rests with the top ten. This CDR3 contains 15 residues. Germline lookup yields CDR1 SGHNT and CDR2 YYREEE (reference sequence). The V and J ends lost 0 bases and 4 bases respectively, with 14 bases between them. The TCR was taken from a girl aged 2-10 years in good health and CMV-seropositive. The chain couples TRBV5-4 to TRBJ2-7, with D tentatively TRBD2 (6 bases). The sample comprised PBMCs. CDR3 sequence: CASSLESGETYEQYF. CDR3 nucleotides: TGTGCCAGCAGCTTGGAATCGGGGGAGACGTACGAGCAGTACTTC.